This T cell receptor (beta chain) was found in a study of T-cell reconstitution after alpha-beta-depleted transplantation in children. Study-wide points: Elevated TCRbeta diversity at day 60 was traced, in some patients, to surviving recipient T cells and thymic progenitors.

The CDR3 is 9 amino acids. Unique molecular identifiers featured in how the TCRbeta library was prepared. TCRdb used MiXCR to reprocess the PCR reads, holding one entry per CDR3 protein. The data hold approximately 500,000 distinct CDR3 sequences, with approximately 10% observed a single time. This clonotype was counted ten times or more. Its antigen is unknown. The clonotype was recovered from a child aged 2-9 years with inherited bone marrow failure, due to receive a stem cell transplant. Sequencing used PBMCs, obtained before TCRalphabeta/CD19-depleted stem cell transplant. The chain uses TRBV21-1 and TRBJ2-7. TRBV21-1 has pseudogene status. The CDR3 sequence is CAGLYEQYF. CDR3 in DNA: TGTGCCGGCCTCTACGAGCAGTACTTC.